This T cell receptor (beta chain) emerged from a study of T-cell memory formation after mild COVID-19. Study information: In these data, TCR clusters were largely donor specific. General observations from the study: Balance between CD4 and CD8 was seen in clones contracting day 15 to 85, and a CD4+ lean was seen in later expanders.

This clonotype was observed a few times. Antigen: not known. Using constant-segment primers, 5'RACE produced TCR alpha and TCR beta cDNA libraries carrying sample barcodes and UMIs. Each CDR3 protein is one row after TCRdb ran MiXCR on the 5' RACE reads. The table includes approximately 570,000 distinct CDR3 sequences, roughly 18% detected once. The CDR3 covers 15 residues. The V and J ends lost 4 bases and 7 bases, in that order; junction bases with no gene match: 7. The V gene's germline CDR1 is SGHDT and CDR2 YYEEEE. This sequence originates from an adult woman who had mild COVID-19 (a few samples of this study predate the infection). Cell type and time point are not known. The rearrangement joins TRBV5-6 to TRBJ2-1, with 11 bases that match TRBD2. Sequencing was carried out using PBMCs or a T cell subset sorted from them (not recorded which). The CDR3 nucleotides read TGTGCCAGCAGCCCGATAGCGGGAGGGAGAAATGAGCAGTTCTTC. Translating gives CASSPIAGGRNEQFF.